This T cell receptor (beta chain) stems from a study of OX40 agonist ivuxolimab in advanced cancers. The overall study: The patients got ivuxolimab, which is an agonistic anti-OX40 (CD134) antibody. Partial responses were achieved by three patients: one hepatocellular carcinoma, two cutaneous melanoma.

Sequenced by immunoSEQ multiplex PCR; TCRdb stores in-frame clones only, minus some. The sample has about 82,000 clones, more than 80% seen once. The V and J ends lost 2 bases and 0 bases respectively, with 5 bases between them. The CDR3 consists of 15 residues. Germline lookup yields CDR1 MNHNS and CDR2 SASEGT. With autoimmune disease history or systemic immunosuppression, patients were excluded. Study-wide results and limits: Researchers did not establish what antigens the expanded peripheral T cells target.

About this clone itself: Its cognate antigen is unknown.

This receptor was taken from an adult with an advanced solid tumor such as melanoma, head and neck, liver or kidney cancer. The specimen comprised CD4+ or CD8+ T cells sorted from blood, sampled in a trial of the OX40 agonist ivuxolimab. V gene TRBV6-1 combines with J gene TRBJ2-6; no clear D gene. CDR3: CASSESVSGANVLTF. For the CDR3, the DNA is TGTGCCAGCAGTGAATCTGTCTCTGGGGCCAACGTCCTGACTTTC.